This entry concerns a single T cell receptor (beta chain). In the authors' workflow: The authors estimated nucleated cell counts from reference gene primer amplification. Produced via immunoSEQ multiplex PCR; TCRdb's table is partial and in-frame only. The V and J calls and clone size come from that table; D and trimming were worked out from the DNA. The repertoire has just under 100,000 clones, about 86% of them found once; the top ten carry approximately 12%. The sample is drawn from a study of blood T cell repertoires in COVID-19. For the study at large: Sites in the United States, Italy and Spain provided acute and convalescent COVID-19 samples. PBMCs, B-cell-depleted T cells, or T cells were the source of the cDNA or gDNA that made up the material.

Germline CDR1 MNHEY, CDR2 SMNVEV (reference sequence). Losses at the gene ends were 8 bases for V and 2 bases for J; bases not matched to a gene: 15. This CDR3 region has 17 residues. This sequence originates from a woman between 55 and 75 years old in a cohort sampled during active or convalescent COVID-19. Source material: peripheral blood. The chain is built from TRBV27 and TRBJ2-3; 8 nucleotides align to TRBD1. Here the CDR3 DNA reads TGTGCCAGCGGACAGGGCTTTTGGCGGAAGGTCACAGATACGCAGTATTTT. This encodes CASGQGFWRKVTDTQYF.